These 28 T cell receptor beta chains originate from one sample sequenced in a study of identical twins. MiXCR was run by TCRdb on the 5' RACE reads, yielding one entry per CDR3 protein. Among about 470,000 distinct CDR3 sequences listed, approximately 25% were seen once. This sample also appeared in a second study, on T cells expressing NK-cell markers.

The sequenced sample was CD4+ T cells sorted from blood. The origin of the receptors is a woman younger than 30 in good health.

J is TRBJ2-7 and V is TRBV5-1, with 8 bases identical to TRBD2. CDR1 SGHRS and CDR2 YFSETQ come from the germline V gene. The CDR3 runs 14 residues. Trimming removed 5 bases from V and 0 bases from J; junction bases left unmatched: 4. The CDR3 DNA is TGCGCCAGCAGGCCCGGGACTAGCTCCTACGAGCAGTACTTC. Protein product: CASRPGTSSYEQYF.

This chain connects TRBV2 to TRBJ2-1, with D unresolved. Between the trimmed V and J ends, which lost 7 bases and 1 base, there was a span of 5 bases. The CDR3 sequence is 12 residues long. CDR1 is SNHLY and CDR2 is FYNNEI in the germline V gene. The CDR3 region is CASKPSYNEQFF. The CDR3 nucleotides are TGTGCCAGCAAACCATCCTACAATGAGCAGTTCTTC.

There are a few counts of this clonotype. This chain connects TRBV30 to TRBJ2-7; D unclear. The germline V gene has CDR1 GTSNPN and CDR2 SVGIG (reference sequence). The V gene lost 4 bases and the J gene lost 7 bases, with 14 bases spanning the gap. This CDR3 spans 12 amino acids. As DNA, the CDR3 is TGTGCCTGGAATGTGACGCCTTTGGAGCAGTACTTC. Its protein product is CAWNVTPLEQYF.

This chain connects TRBV7-3 to TRBJ2-1; 10 positions match TRBD2. Germline CDR1 reads SGHTA; CDR2 reads FQGTGA. V was pared by 5 bases and J by 7 bases, with 5 bases of the junction left unmatched. The CDR3 runs 14 residues. CDR3 amino acids: CASSGTSATNEQFF. Here the CDR3 DNA reads TGTGCCAGCAGCGGGACTAGCGCGACTAATGAGCAGTTCTTC.

The V call is TRBV7-9, the J call TRBJ2-3, with D unresolved. The V end was cut by 5 bases, the J end by 11 bases, with 11 bases between. CDR3 size: 11 residues. The germline CDR1 and CDR2 sequences are SEHNR and FQNEAQ (reference sequence). CDR3 bases: TGTGCCAGCAGCCCCGACGTGGGGCAGTATTTT. This codes for CASSPDVGQYF.

The chain joins TRBV20-1 to TRBJ1-5; TRBD1 is a possible D gene (6 bases). The CDR3 spans 13 residues. V gave up 2 bases and J gave up 1 base, with 6 bases separating them. CDR1 is DFQATT, CDR2 SNEGSKA, per germline (reference sequence). In DNA form, the CDR3 reads TGCAGTGCTAGACAGGGGAGCAATCAGCCCCAGCATTTT. Its translation: CSARQGSNQPQHF.

This rearrangement joins TRBV6-1 to TRBJ2-7; D unclear. Germline V gene lookup returns CDR1 MNHNS and CDR2 SASEGT. This CDR3 is built from 14 residues. V shed 7 bases and J shed 2 bases, with 15 bases lying between them. The CDR3 DNA reads TGTGCCAGCAAAAGGGCGGAGAAAGCCTACGAGCAGTACTTC. This translates into CASKRAEKAYEQYF.

V gene TRBV5-1 combines with J gene TRBJ2-2, with D uncertain. The germline CDR1 and CDR2 sequences are SGHRS and YFSETQ. V was pared by 2 bases and J by 1 base, with 6 bases between. This CDR3 contains 14 residues. The CDR3 DNA reads TGCGCCAGCAGCTTCACTATGAACACCGGGGAGCTGTTTTTT. This translates into CASSFTMNTGELFF.

V gene TRBV20-1 combines with J gene TRBJ1-1, with D possibly matching TRBD1 (5 bases). Germline CDR1 and CDR2: DFQATT and SNEGSKA (reference sequence). The CDR3 sequence is 13 residues long. The V end lost 4 bases, the J end lost 5 bases, and 14 bases lay between the germline ends. The CDR3, as DNA: TGCAGTGCTATCACGGGGCGGACAACTGAAGCTTTCTTT. Amino acid sequence: CSAITGRTTEAFF.

This clonotype has only a few counts. The rearrangement links TRBV11-2 to TRBJ2-7; D is uncertain. V lost 1 base and J lost 1, with 5 bases in between. The germline V gene has CDR1 SGHAT and CDR2 FQNNGV. This CDR3 comprises 13 residues. CDR3 sequence reads: CASSLGVSYEQYF. The CDR3 DNA reads TGTGCCAGCAGCTTAGGTGTATCCTACGAGCAGTACTTC. Full variable domain (rest looked up from reference TRBV11-2 and TRBJ2-7): EAGVAQSPRYKIIEKRQSVAFWCNPISGHATLYWYQQILGQGPKLLIQFQNNGVVDDSQLPKDRFSAERLKGVDSTLKIQPAKLEDSAVYLCASSLGVSYEQYFGPGTRLTVT.

This clonotype was found a few times. This chain uses TRBV12-5 with TRBJ1-5; tentative D call: TRBD1 (5 bases). V dropped 9 bases and J dropped 4 bases, with 16 bases sitting between them. Germline CDR1 reads LGHNT; CDR2 reads FRNRAP. The CDR3 has 14 amino acids. The CDR3 DNA sequence: TGTGCTAGCGCATTCGGGGGTGGAAATCAGCCCCAGCATTTT. It encodes CASAFGGGNQPQHF.

The chain combines TRBV12-3 or TRBV12-4 with TRBJ2-1; 7 bases map to TRBD1. This CDR3 spans 18 amino acids. After removal of 5 bases from V and 0 bases from J, the junction contained 13 bases not matched to a gene. CDR3 residues: CASSPPRWTGRSYNEQFF. CDR3 DNA: TGTGCCAGCAGTCCCCCGCGTTGGACAGGACGCTCCTACAATGAGCAGTTCTTC.

The rearrangement joins TRBV10-1 to TRBJ2-2; D remains ambiguous. The V gene lost 4 bases and the J gene lost 0 bases, with 9 bases spanning the gap. The CDR3 is 15 residues long. Germline CDR1 and CDR2: WNHNN and SYGVQD (reference sequence). The CDR3 DNA sequence: TGCGCCAGCAGTGTAGGTAGCTCGAACACCGGGGAGCTGTTTTTT. Its translation is CASSVGSSNTGELFF.

This clonotype has more than one count but fewer than ten. This chain links TRBV3-1 with TRBJ1-5, with D possibly matching TRBD1 (6 bases). The ends were cut back, 1 base at V and 5 bases at J, with 9 bases in the middle. In germline, CDR1 is LGHDT, CDR2 YNNKEL (reference sequence). The CDR3 length is 14 residues. The CDR3 protein is CASSQGQVYQPQHF. The CDR3 DNA is TGTGCCAGCAGCCAAGGACAGGTGTATCAGCCCCAGCATTTT. The full variable domain, completed using reference TRBV3-1 and TRBJ1-5, is DTAVSQTPKYLVTQMGNDKSIKCEQNLGHDTMYWYKQDSKKFLKIMFSYNNKELIINETVPNRFSPKSPDKAHLNLHINSLELGDSAVYFCASSQGQVYQPQHFGDGTRLSIL.

The sample holds a few counts of this clonotype. The rearrangement links TRBV10-3 to TRBJ1-5, with a tentative D call TRBD1 (5 bases). Per the germline V gene, CDR1 is ENHRY and CDR2 is SYGVKD. The CDR3 spans 14 residues. With 8 bases removed from V and 5 bases from J, the gap between germline ends came to 16 bases. In DNA, the CDR3 is TGTGCCATCGGGGCCGGGGAGGATGATCAGCCCCAGCATTTT. This encodes CAIGAGEDDQPQHF.

This clonotype occurred a few times. This sequence joins TRBV20-1 and TRBJ2-3, with D perhaps matching TRBD1 (5 bases). There are 13 residues in the CDR3. Trimming removed 5 bases at V and 1 base at J, with 10 bases between. CDR1 is DFQATT and CDR2 is SNEGSKA in the germline V gene (reference sequence). CDR3 coding DNA: TGCAGTGCTTCCCAAGGGGGCACAGATACGCAGTATTTT. It yields the protein CSASQGGTDTQYF.

The sample holds a few counts of this clonotype. The gene calls are TRBV5-1 and TRBJ2-5; no definite D call. The germline gives CDR1 SGHRS, CDR2 YFSETQ. The V gene lost 2 bases and the J gene lost 4 bases, with 9 bases spanning the gap. The CDR3 contains 13 residues. The CDR3 region has the DNA TGCGCCAGCAGCTTCGGGCTCGCAGAGACCCAGTACTTC. It specifies CASSFGLAETQYF.

This clonotype was seen a handful of times. The chain links TRBV7-6 to TRBJ1-4; 9 nucleotides match TRBD1. The CDR3 is 14 residues long. The V gene end was trimmed by 6 bases and the J gene end by 7 bases; junction bases not matched to a gene: 6. Germline lookup yields CDR1 SGHVS and CDR2 FNYEAQ. In nucleotides, the CDR3 is TGTGCCAGCAGTTCAGACAGGGGGAGTGAAAAACTGTTTTTT. It specifies CASSSDRGSEKLFF.

This clonotype was seen a few times. The rearrangement uses TRBV5-1 and TRBJ2-3; D is ambiguous. V lost 4 bases and J lost 3, with 9 bases in between. Germline V gene sequence: CDR1 SGHRS, CDR2 YFSETQ. This CDR3 has 13 amino acids. The CDR3 nucleotides are TGCGCCAGCAGCACGGAACTTACAGATACGCAGTATTTT. Translation gives CASSTELTDTQYF.

This clonotype was counted at least ten times. The chain links TRBV10-3 to TRBJ2-5; D perhaps matches TRBD2 (5 bases). Trimming removed 0 bases at V and 5 bases at J, with 10 bases between. This CDR3 is built from 14 residues. Germline assignment: CDR1 ENHRY and CDR2 SYGVKD. The CDR3 sequence is CAISESRERETQYF. The CDR3 region has the DNA TGTGCCATCAGTGAGTCAAGAGAGCGGGAGACCCAGTACTTC.

This clonotype was observed a handful of times. J is TRBJ1-3 and V is TRBV6-5; D remains ambiguous. The CDR3 length is 18 residues. Trimming removed 0 bases at V and 1 base at J, with 16 bases between. CDR1 and CDR2 from the germline V gene are MNHEY and SVGAGI. Here the CDR3 reads CASSYSNSGIPSGNTIYF. In DNA, the CDR3 is TGTGCCAGCAGTTACTCGAACAGCGGCATTCCATCTGGAAACACCATATATTTT.

The V gene is TRBV20-1, the J gene TRBJ2-7, with TRBD2 matching over 13 bases. The germline V gene encodes CDR1 DFQATT and CDR2 SNEGSKA (reference sequence). The CDR3 is made up of 14 amino acids. Trimming removed 4 bases from V and 3 bases from J; junction bases left unmatched: 3. Here the CDR3 DNA reads TGCAGTGCTACGACTAGCGGGAGGCTCTACGAGCAGTACTTC. This gives the protein CSATTSGRLYEQYF.

This clonotype has more than one count but fewer than ten. The CDR3 here is CASSLGLAGPQGETQYF. The CDR3 nucleotides are TGCGCCAGCAGCTTGGGACTAGCGGGACCACAAGGAGAGACCCAGTACTTC. The rearrangement joins TRBV5-1 to TRBJ2-5, with 11 bases that match TRBD2. Trimming took 0 bases from V and 4 from J; bases not matched to a gene: 8. The CDR3 loop spans 17 amino acids. Germline V CDR1 and CDR2: SGHRS, YFSETQ.

V and J are TRBV6-1 and TRBJ2-3, with 9 bases aligning to TRBD2. The CDR3 has 16 amino acids. CDR1 and CDR2 from the germline V gene are MNHNS and SASEGT. J gave up 1 base and V 5 bases, and 7 bases lay outside the gene matches. The CDR3 region is CASSRILAGRTDTQYF. CDR3 bases: TGTGCCAGCAGTCGGATTCTAGCGGGGCGCACAGATACGCAGTATTTT.

A few counts support this clonotype. This chain connects TRBV12-3 or TRBV12-4 to TRBJ2-1; D call uncertain. The CDR3 is made up of 14 amino acids. Trimming removed 6 bases from V and 0 bases from J, with 9 bases in between. The CDR3 DNA follows: TGTGCCAGCAGCCCGCGGATCTCCTACAATGAGCAGTTCTTC. Encoded protein: CASSPRISYNEQFF.

This sequence joins TRBV11-2 and TRBJ2-7; D is unresolved. The CDR3 has 12 amino acids. Deletions cut 4 bases from V and 0 bases from J, with 4 bases between. Looked up from germline, CDR1 is SGHAT and CDR2 is FQNNGV. The CDR3 region has the DNA TGTGCCAGCAGCTGGGGCTCCTACGAGCAGTACTTC. This gives the protein CASSWGSYEQYF.

J is TRBJ2-2 and V is TRBV12-3 or TRBV12-4; D unclear. V was shortened by 3 bases and J by 6 bases, with 11 bases between the two germline ends. The CDR3 loop spans 14 amino acids. CDR3 residues: CASSFGFAAGELFF. For the CDR3, the DNA is TGTGCCAGCAGTTTTGGGTTTGCGGCCGGGGAGCTGTTTTTT.

This clonotype has just a few counts. The chain has TRBV7-2 and TRBJ2-1; 8 nucleotides line up with TRBD1. Germline CDR1 SGHTA, CDR2 FQGNSA. V was clipped by 1 base and J by 13 bases; unmatched bases: 9. The CDR3 is 14 residues long. CDR3 region: CASSLGAGGGSQFF. The CDR3 nucleotides are TGTGCCAGCAGCTTAGGTGCAGGGGGCGGGTCCCAGTTCTTC.